The rows below give T cell receptor beta chains drawn from one sample of a study of T cell repertoires in cytomegalovirus infection. Their antigens remain unidentified. TCRdb itself ran the reads through MiXCR, one entry per CDR3 protein. The sample contains around 900,000 distinct CDR3 sequences, about a third of which appear only once. The sequences come from cultured CD8+ T cells from PBMCs, collected from culture after CMV antigen stimulation. All receptors come from a human donor in good health (CMV status not recorded). Some clones in this sample may be carry-over from other donors' samples. Each CDR3 is given with its conserved first and last residue. D genes are given only for firm matches. The size entry is marked missing in some rows and otherwise reads once, few, many or a size class.

d_gene	v_gene	abundance	j_gene	CDR3aa	CDR3nt
NA	TRBV7-9	NA	TRBJ1-3	CASSLPTFGAVGNTIYF	TGTGCCAGCAGCCTACCCACCTTCGGGGCTGTTGGGAACACCATATATTTT
NA	TRBV5-1	few	TRBJ2-1	CASSLEGTLVDEQFF	TGCGCCAGCAGCTTGGAAGGGACTCTAGTCGATGAGCAGTTCTTC
NA	TRBV20-1	NA	TRBJ1-2	CSARGRTVNYGYTF	TGCAGTGCTAGAGGCAGGACAGTAAACTATGGCTACACCTTC
NA	TRBV5-6	NA	TRBJ2-5	CASSLDWRETQYF	TGTGCCAGCAGCTTGGACTGGAGAGAGACCCAGTACTTC
TRBD1	TRBV10-3	once	TRBJ1-1	CAISGDRDTEAFF	TGTGCCATCAGTGGGGACAGGGACACTGAAGCTTTCTTT
NA	TRBV29-1	NA	TRBJ1-2	CSVIQGQRYGYTF	TGCAGCGTAATACAGGGACAACGCTATGGCTACACCTTC
NA	TRBV11-1	many	TRBJ1-5	CASSLDRNQPQHF	TGTGCCAGCAGCCTCGACAGAAATCAGCCCCAGCATTTT
NA	TRBV4-1	few	TRBJ1-5	CASSQDRMGGNQPQHF	TGTGCCAGCAGCCAAGATCGGATGGGGGGCAATCAGCCCCAGCATTTT
NA	TRBV6-1	NA	TRBJ1-1	CASGPLEGEAFF	TGTGCCAGCGGCCCACTCGAGGGGGAAGCTTTCTTT
NA	TRBV10-3	NA	TRBJ2-7	CAISPGHTYEQYF	TGTGCCATCAGCCCGGGACACACATACGAGCAGTACTTC
TRBD2	TRBV7-6	few	TRBJ2-1	CASSLVASGGEQFF	TGTGCCAGCAGCTTAGTAGCCAGCGGGGGTGAGCAGTTCTTC
NA	TRBV6-1	NA	TRBJ2-3	CASSDLGVTDTQYF	TGTGCCAGCAGTGACCTAGGGGTCACAGATACGCAGTATTTT
NA	TRBV27	NA	TRBJ1-2	CASSSAPKSRGEGYTF	TGTGCCAGCAGTTCGGCGCCCAAAAGCCGGGGGGAGGGCTACACCTTC
NA	TRBV5-3	NA	TRBJ1-1	CASSLTKITEAFF	TGTGCCAGCAGCTTGACAAAAATCACTGAAGCTTTCTTT
NA	TRBV7-8	NA	TRBJ2-1	CASADFRYNEQFF	TGTGCCAGCGCAGACTTCCGCTACAATGAGCAGTTCTTC
NA	TRBV6-2/TRBV6-3	NA	TRBJ1-2	CASSYLFNYGYTF	TGTGCCAGCAGTTACCTTTTTAACTATGGCTACACCTTC
NA	TRBV12-5	once	TRBJ1-6	CASGHIADSPLHF	TGTGCTAGTGGTCACATCGCGGACTCACCCCTCCACTTT
TRBD1	TRBV12-5	few	TRBJ1-2	CASGGGTEGPYGYTF	TGTGCTAGTGGTGGGGGGACAGAAGGACCCTATGGCTACACCTTC
TRBD2	TRBV20-1	NA	TRBJ2-1	CSAISSTRHGLAGGSYNEQFF	TGCAGTGCAATATCGTCCACCAGGCACGGACTAGCGGGGGGTTCCTACAATGAGCAGTTCTTC
TRBD1	TRBV7-9	few	TRBJ2-1	CASSSQGAEFF	TGTGCCAGCAGCTCGCAGGGGGCGGAGTTCTTC
NA	TRBV6-1	few	TRBJ1-5	CASSEKVGPTSQPQHF	TGTGCCAGCAGTGAAAAAGTAGGTCCTACCAGTCAGCCCCAGCATTTT
NA	TRBV2	many	TRBJ1-5	CASRAPGGYQPQHF	TGTGCCAGCAGGGCTCCGGGGGGCTATCAGCCCCAGCATTTT
NA	TRBV27	NA	TRBJ1-4	CASSLGQNNEKLFF	TGTGCCAGCAGTTTAGGACAGAATAATGAAAAACTGTTTTTT
NA	TRBV20-1	NA	TRBJ1-2	CSASQGTNYGYTF	TGCAGTGCTAGTCAGGGAACCAACTATGGCTACACCTTC
TRBD1	TRBV7-2	many	TRBJ1-2	CASRTTGKGYTF	TGTGCCAGCAGAACGACAGGGAAGGGCTACACCTTC
NA	TRBV6-5	few	TRBJ2-1	CASTLNEQFF	TGTGCCAGCACCCTTAATGAGCAGTTCTTC
NA	TRBV7-6	few	TRBJ2-1	CASSQEDGLNYEQFF	TGTGCTAGCAGCCAAGAGGACGGATTAAACTATGAGCAGTTCTTC
NA	TRBV6-5	NA	TRBJ1-5	CASSSTPNGHRPQHF	TGTGCCAGCAGTTCGACCCCGAACGGCCATCGGCCCCAGCATTTT
TRBD2	TRBV27	few	TRBJ2-1	CASKERGDNEQFF	TGTGCCAGCAAGGAGCGGGGGGACAATGAGCAGTTCTTC
TRBD2	TRBV6-2/TRBV6-3	NA	TRBJ2-1	CVSSYPGGQFF	TGTGTCAGCAGTTATCCGGGGGGGCAGTTCTTC
NA	TRBV27	NA	TRBJ1-6	CASSLGRRTPLHF	TGTGCCAGCTCTCTCGGTAGGCGTACACCCCTCCACTTT
TRBD2	TRBV7-9	NA	TRBJ2-7	CASSPWTSGGSYEQNF	TGTGCCAGCAGCCCGTGGACTAGCGGGGGCTCCTACGAGCAGAACTTC
TRBD2	TRBV7-6	many	TRBJ2-1	CASSPSGVLYNEQFF	TGTGCCAGCAGCCCCAGCGGGGTTCTGTACAATGAGCAGTTCTTC
NA	TRBV7-9	NA	TRBJ2-7	CVSSTARTGYEQYF	TGTGTCAGCAGCACGGCCCGGACGGGCTACGAGCAGTACTTC
NA	TRBV14	few	TRBJ2-5	CASSQDWDVGLQETQYF	TGTGCCAGCAGCCAAGATTGGGACGTTGGGTTACAAGAGACCCAGTACTTC